The next 32 T cell receptor beta chains were all read from a single sample in a study of shared clonotypes between healthy human individuals. Assay: immunoSEQ multiplex PCR; the TCRdb copy retains only in-frame clones and omits some. The table shows a few hundred thousand clones, with 70% to 80% occurring only once. Sequenced sample: PBMCs. The receptors here all came from a woman in her 40s in good health. Some clones in this sample may be carry-over from other donors' samples.

This clone has only one observation. The chain couples TRBV6-1 to TRBJ2-1; no clear D. Germline CDR1 MNHNS, CDR2 SASEGT. This CDR3 has 15 amino acids. Trimming shortened V by 1 base and J by 1 base, and 8 bases separated the two germline ends. CDR3 loop: CASSEVAASYNEQFF. The CDR3 DNA follows: TGTGCCAGCAGTGAAGTGGCGGCTTCCTACAATGAGCAGTTCTTC.

There are a few counts of this clone. The chain joins TRBV2 to TRBJ2-2; TRBD2 matches at 7 bases. CDR1 SNHLY and CDR2 FYNNEI come from the germline V gene. Trimming at V came to 8 bases and at J to 3 bases, leaving 6 bases not matched to a gene. The CDR3 has 14 amino acids. The CDR3 loop reads CASGGEVDTGELFF. CDR3 sequence (DNA): TGTGCCAGCGGGGGGGAGGTCGACACCGGGGAGCTGTTTTTT.

The chain couples TRBV5-1 to TRBJ2-7; D unclear. The CDR3 sequence is 15 residues long. Per the germline V gene, CDR1 is SGHRS and CDR2 is YFSETQ. Trimming pared 1 base from V and 0 bases from J, leaving 11 bases between. The CDR3 nucleotides are TGCGCCAGCAGCTTGCCTGTAGAGAGCTCCTACGAGCAGTACTTC. Its translation is CASSLPVESSYEQYF.

This rearrangement joins TRBV11-2 to TRBJ2-4, with D possibly matching TRBD1 (5 bases). This CDR3 is 12 amino acids long. Germline V gene lookup returns CDR1 SGHAT and CDR2 FQNNGV. V was cut by 5 bases and J by 9 bases, with 11 bases left in between. The CDR3 DNA follows: TGTGCCAGCAGCCTAGGGGATACCATTCAGTACTTC. Translation: CASSLGDTIQYF. Together with reference TRBV11-2 and TRBJ2-4, the CDR3 gives the full variable domain: EAGVAQSPRYKIIEKRQSVAFWCNPISGHATLYWYQQILGQGPKLLIQFQNNGVVDDSQLPKDRFSAERLKGVDSTLKIQPAKLEDSAVYLCASSLGDTIQYFGAGTRLSVL.

The CDR3 is CAISEGGPEISEQYF. CDR3 nucleotides: TGTGCCATCAGTGAGGGAGGGCCCGAAATAAGCGAGCAGTACTTC. The rearrangement links TRBV10-3 to TRBJ2-7, with D perhaps TRBD2 (6 bases). The CDR3 spans 15 residues. V lost 2 bases and J lost 6, with 17 bases in between. Looked up from germline, CDR1 is ENHRY and CDR2 is SYGVKD.

V and J are TRBV2 and TRBJ2-2; D possibly uses TRBD1 or TRBD2 (5 bases each). The V gene's germline CDR1 is SNHLY and CDR2 FYNNEI. The germline V and J ends were trimmed by 9 bases and 5 bases, with 22 bases remaining between them. This CDR3 contains 16 residues. The CDR3 region is CASNQPGRQRTGELFF. DNA for the CDR3: TGTGCCAGTAACCAACCGGGACGTCAGCGGACCGGGGAGCTGTTTTTT.

This clone was recorded a few times. This sequence joins TRBV11-3 and TRBJ2-7; weak D call: TRBD1 (5 bases). CDR3 length: 16 residues. Germline lookup yields CDR1 SGHNT and CDR2 YENEEA. V was pared by 3 bases and J by 5 bases, with 20 bases between. The CDR3 DNA reads as TGTGCCAGCAGCTTCGCTCTGGCCAGGGTTTCCCACGAGCAGTACTTC. Amino acid sequence: CASSFALARVSHEQYF.

This clone occurred a few times. This chain uses TRBV4-2 with TRBJ2-1; TRBD2 matches at 12 bases. The CDR3 consists of 16 residues. Germline V lookup: CDR1 LGHNA, CDR2 YNFKEQ. Germline trimming cut 3 bases from V and 4 bases from J; bases unmatched to any gene: 4. In DNA form, the CDR3 reads TGTGCCAGCAGCCAGGAGACTAGCGGGGGATACAATGAGCAGTTCTTC. Protein sequence: CASSQETSGGYNEQFF.

The chain uses TRBV5-1 and TRBJ2-7, with 10 bases identical to TRBD1. This CDR3 comprises 14 residues. Germline CDR1 reads SGHRS; CDR2 reads YFSETQ. Germline trimming cut 3 bases from V and 5 bases from J; bases unmatched to any gene: 5. CDR3 amino acids: CASSSSGTGDEQYF. CDR3 sequence (DNA): TGCGCCAGCAGCTCCTCCGGGACAGGGGACGAGCAGTACTTC.

On this clone: Since a far larger clone is one base different, this is likely a read error. V gene TRBV29-1 combines with J gene TRBJ2-2, with 7 positions matching TRBD2. The CDR3 loop spans 17 amino acids. CDR1 and CDR2 from the germline V gene are SQVTM and ANQGSEA. CDR3 loop: CGVMGGSFPSNTGELFF. CDR3 DNA sequence: TGCGGCGTTATGGGGGGGTCTTTTCCTTCGAACACCGGGGAGCTGTTTTTT.

Of note for this clone: At one end, the junction sequence differs from germline, possibly due to a read error. The rearrangement uses TRBV30 and TRBJ1-6; possibly TRBD1 for D (5 bases). Germline lookup yields CDR1 GTSNPN and CDR2 SVGIG (reference sequence). The length of the CDR3 is 14 residues. The CDR3 loop reads CACSGGITASPLHF. The CDR3 coding sequence is TGTGCCTGTAGTGGGGGTATTACCGCTTCACCCCTCCACTTT.

The chain recombines TRBV5-1 with TRBJ1-1, with a possible D match to TRBD1 (5 bases). Germline CDR1 is SGHRS and CDR2 is YFSETQ. With 0 bases removed from V and 4 bases from J, the gap between germline ends came to 10 bases. The CDR3 has 14 residues. The DNA for the CDR3 is TGCGCCAGCAGCTTGGGTGGGGCGCGCACTGAAGCTTTCTTT. Translated, it gives CASSLGGARTEAFF. Together with reference TRBV5-1 and TRBJ1-1, the CDR3 gives the full variable domain: KAGVTQTPRYLIKTRGQQVTLSCSPISGHRSVSWYQQTPGQGLQFLFEYFSETQRNKGNFPGRFSGRQFSNSRSEMNVSTLELGDSALYLCASSLGGARTEAFFGQGTRLTVV.

The genes are TRBV19 and TRBJ2-3; TRBD2 matches 10 bases. Trimming removed 3 bases from V and 4 bases from J; junction bases left unmatched: 7. CDR1 LNHDA and CDR2 SQIVND come from the germline V gene (reference sequence). The CDR3 extends over 16 amino acids. The CDR3 DNA sequence: TGTGCCAGTAGTATCTTAACTAGCGGGGTACCAGATACGCAGTATTTT. It yields the protein CASSILTSGVPDTQYF.

In DNA, the CDR3 is TGTGCCTGTAATAGCTACAATGAGCAGTTCTTC. Translated: CACNSYNEQFF. This rearrangement joins TRBV30 to TRBJ2-1; no clear D gene. The CDR3 has 11 residues. Deletions cut 6 bases from V and 3 bases from J, with 6 bases between. Germline CDR1 GTSNPN, CDR2 SVGIG (reference sequence).

This rearrangement joins TRBV4-1 to TRBJ2-2; D possibly uses TRBD1 or TRBD2 (5 bases each). Trimming cost V 4 bases and J 0 bases, with 21 bases left between them. CDR3 length: 19 residues. CDR1 is MGHRA and CDR2 is YSYEKL in the germline V gene. CDR3 protein: CASSRKRSLGVTNTGELFF. As DNA, the CDR3 is TGCGCCAGCAGCCGAAAAAGATCCTTGGGGGTAACGAACACCGGGGAGCTGTTTTTT.

This chain connects TRBV28 to TRBJ2-2; TRBD1 matches 7 bases. Germline trimming cut 6 bases from V and 6 bases from J; bases unmatched to any gene: 16. The CDR3 has 17 residues. Germline CDR1 and CDR2: MDHEN and SYDVKM. For the CDR3, the DNA is TGTGCCAGCAGACCCCTCAGACAGGGTGGCCTTTCCGGGGAGCTGTTTTTT. Its protein product is CASRPLRQGGLSGELFF.

This chain connects TRBV7-9 to TRBJ2-7; 10 nucleotides align to TRBD1. V lost 0 bases to trimming and J lost 5 bases; unmatched junction nucleotides: 4. The CDR3 extends over 15 amino acids. In germline, CDR1 is SEHNR, CDR2 FQNEAQ (reference sequence). CDR3 bases: TGTGCCAGCAGCTTAGCCGGGACAGGGGTCCACGAGCAGTACTTC. It translates to CASSLAGTGVHEQYF.

The rearrangement links TRBV29-1 to TRBJ2-1, with TRBD2 matching 8 bases. V dropped 8 bases and J dropped 7; count of bases not matched to a gene: 13. The CDR3 is 14 amino acids. Germline CDR1 is SQVTM and CDR2 is ANQGSEA. CDR3 sequence: CSTREGGGWNEQFF. In DNA form, the CDR3 reads TGCAGCACTCGGGAGGGCGGGGGTTGGAATGAGCAGTTCTTC.

V is TRBV5-8 and J is TRBJ2-2, with TRBD1 matching 8 bases. Germline values: CDR1 SGHTS, CDR2 YDEGEE. Unmatched junction bases numbered 6, after V lost 10 bases and J lost 4 bases. This CDR3 spans 13 amino acids. CDR3 sequence: CAPQGAVTGELFF. CDR3 coding DNA: TGTGCCCCTCAGGGGGCAGTCACCGGGGAGCTGTTTTTT.

The rearrangement uses TRBV7-2 and TRBJ1-1; possibly TRBD1 for D (6 bases). With 4 bases removed from V and 2 bases from J, the gap between germline ends came to 14 bases. CDR1 is SGHTA and CDR2 is FQGNSA in the germline V gene. The CDR3 runs to 15 residues. The CDR3 sequence is CASSWGGGSNTEAFF. CDR3 DNA: TGTGCCAGCAGCTGGGGAGGGGGGAGCAACACTGAAGCTTTCTTT.

The chain carries TRBV10-1 and TRBJ2-7; 10 bases match TRBD2. Losses at the gene ends were 10 bases for V and 2 bases for J; bases not matched to a gene: 8. This CDR3 region has 14 residues. Germline V gene lookup returns CDR1 WNHNN and CDR2 SYGVQD (reference sequence). Written as DNA, the CDR3 is TGCGCCATAGAGGGACTAGCGCATACCTACGAGCAGTACTTC. It translates to CAIEGLAHTYEQYF.

This chain joins TRBV27 and TRBJ2-2; a possible D gene is TRBD2 (6 bases). V was trimmed by 3 bases and J by 1 base, leaving 9 bases between them. Per germline, CDR1 MNHEY and CDR2 SMNVEV (reference sequence). The CDR3 runs to 15 residues. CDR3 residues: CASSFGRENTGELFF. CDR3 nucleotides: TGTGCCAGCAGTTTCGGGCGGGAGAACACCGGGGAGCTGTTTTTT.

On this clone itself: At one end, the junction sequence differs from germline, possibly due to a read error. V and J are TRBV30 and TRBJ1-1, with a tentative D call TRBD1 (6 bases). The CDR3 consists of 13 residues. The germline V gene encodes CDR1 GTSNPN and CDR2 SVGIG (reference sequence). The CDR3 sequence is CAWSGDMNTKAFF. CDR3 DNA: TGTGCCTGGAGTGGGGACATGAACACTAAAGCTTTCTTT.

This chain uses TRBV29-1 with TRBJ1-5; D is unresolved. The CDR3 length is 13 residues. Per the germline V gene, CDR1 is SQVTM and CDR2 is ANQGSEA. V was clipped by 5 bases and J by 2 bases, with 10 bases between them. The CDR3, as DNA: TGCAGCGTTAAATTTGGGGGCAATCAGCCCCAGCATTTT. Encoded protein: CSVKFGGNQPQHF.

About this clone: The same CDR3 also results from other DNA sequences found in this sample. The gene calls are TRBV2 and TRBJ2-2; D gene uncertain. V was shortened by 9 bases and J by 5 bases, with 7 bases between the two germline ends. Germline CDR1 reads SNHLY; CDR2 reads FYNNEI. This CDR3 has 11 residues. Written as DNA, the CDR3 is TGTGCCAGTCGCGAAACCGGGGAGCTGTTTTTT. Protein: CASRETGELFF.

This clone has a count of ten or more. The chain uses TRBV28 and TRBJ1-1; D perhaps matches TRBD1 (6 bases). The CDR3 is 15 residues long. Trimming pared 5 bases from V and 2 bases from J, leaving 15 bases between. Germline assignment: CDR1 MDHEN and CDR2 SYDVKM. The CDR3, as DNA: TGTGCCAGCAGTCCCTACGACAGGAGAAACACTGAAGCTTTCTTT. The encoded protein is CASSPYDRRNTEAFF.

V is TRBV11-3 and J is TRBJ2-1; D remains ambiguous. CDR1 and CDR2 from the germline V gene are SGHNT and YENEEA. Trimming pared 1 base from V and 8 bases from J, leaving 12 bases between. The CDR3 runs 14 residues. Here the CDR3 reads CASSLGVSFDEQFF. The CDR3 nucleotides are TGTGCCAGCAGCTTAGGTGTCTCGTTCGATGAGCAGTTCTTC. Complete variable domain (other parts from reference TRBV11-3 and TRBJ2-1): EAGVVQSPRYKIIEKKQPVAFWCNPISGHNTLYWYLQNLGQGPELLIRYENEEAVDDSQLPKDRFSAERLKGVDSTLKIQPAELGDSAVYLCASSLGVSFDEQFFGPGTRLTVL.

V gene TRBV10-3 combines with J gene TRBJ1-1, with D possibly TRBD1 on 6 matching bases. Trimming took 3 bases from V and 10 from J, leaving 15 bases between them. Germline V gene lookup returns CDR1 ENHRY and CDR2 SYGVKD. The CDR3 consists of 13 residues. This chain's CDR3 is CAISDWTARGAFF. The CDR3 bases are TGTGCCATCAGTGATTGGACAGCGAGAGGAGCTTTCTTT.

This clone was observed once. CDR3 bases: TGTGCCAGCAGTAGCGGGGGGGGCGGGGAGCTGTTTTTT. This gives the protein CASSSGGGGELFF. The V call is TRBV28, the J call TRBJ2-2, with 10 nucleotides matching TRBD2. Germline V gene lookup returns CDR1 MDHEN and CDR2 SYDVKM. The J segment lost 7 bases and the V segment lost 5 bases, leaving 1 base of the junction unmatched. This CDR3 has 13 amino acids. Together with reference TRBV28 and TRBJ2-2, the CDR3 gives the full variable domain: DVKVTQSSRYLVKRTGEKVFLECVQDMDHENMFWYRQDPGLGLRLIYFSYDVKMKEKGDIPEGYSVSREKKERFSLILESASTNQTSMYLCASSSGGGGELFFGEGSRLTVL.

This chain connects TRBV11-2 to TRBJ2-7; 11 bases align to TRBD2. CDR1 is SGHAT and CDR2 is FQNNGV in the germline V gene. V lost 5 bases to trimming and J lost 2 bases; unmatched junction nucleotides: 5. The CDR3 is 15 amino acids. The CDR3 DNA reads TGTGCCAGCAGCCGGGGACTAGCGGACGCCTACGAGCAGTACTTC. This codes for CASSRGLADAYEQYF. The full variable domain, in which reference TRBV11-2 and TRBJ2-7 provide the parts outside the CDR3, is EAGVAQSPRYKIIEKRQSVAFWCNPISGHATLYWYQQILGQGPKLLIQFQNNGVVDDSQLPKDRFSAERLKGVDSTLKIQPAKLEDSAVYLCASSRGLADAYEQYFGPGTRLTVT.

V is TRBV5-4 and J is TRBJ1-1; D call uncertain. Per the germline V gene, CDR1 is SGHNT and CDR2 is YYREEE (reference sequence). Trimming removed 4 bases at V and 3 bases at J, with 16 bases between. The CDR3 consists of 15 residues. The CDR3 spells CASSGGIRTDTEAFF. CDR3 nucleotide sequence: TGTGCCAGCAGCGGAGGCATTCGGACGGACACTGAAGCTTTCTTT.

This chain links TRBV11-2 with TRBJ2-7; D remains unclear. From germline, CDR1 is SGHAT and CDR2 FQNNGV. This CDR3 region has 13 residues. Trimming took off 0 bases at V and 2 bases at J, with 5 bases between the two ends. CDR3 residues: CASSLDGPYEQYF. The CDR3 DNA sequence: TGTGCCAGCAGCTTAGACGGTCCCTACGAGCAGTACTTC.